These 14 T cell receptor beta chains originate from one sample sequenced in a study of blood T cell repertoires in COVID-19. TCRdb's copy holds only in-frame clones and misses some; the assay was immunoSEQ multiplex PCR. This table holds 200,000 to 250,000 clones, roughly 75% found once. Input material: peripheral blood. The receptors were sampled from a woman in her seventies with acute or convalescent COVID-19.

The table lists this clone with a count of one. V usage is TRBV19 and J usage is TRBJ2-7, with D uncertain. The V and J ends lost 3 bases and 5 bases respectively, with 11 bases between them. Germline CDR1 and CDR2: LNHDA and SQIVND (reference sequence). CDR3 size: 13 residues. CDR3 sequence (DNA): TGTGCCAGTAGTATGGAACGGAGCGACGAGCAGTACTTC. As protein: CASSMERSDEQYF.

The chain recombines TRBV9 with TRBJ2-5; 16 positions match TRBD2. V dropped 3 bases and J dropped 3; count of bases not matched to a gene: 8. The germline V gene encodes CDR1 SGDLS and CDR2 YYNGEE. The length of the CDR3 is 18 residues. The CDR3 is CASSGGLAGGNFEETQYF. CDR3 coding DNA: TGTGCCAGCAGCGGGGGACTAGCGGGAGGGAATTTTGAAGAGACCCAGTACTTC.

This chain joins TRBV2 and TRBJ2-3, with D possibly being TRBD2 (6 bases). V was pared by 6 bases and J by 2 bases, with 12 bases between. CDR3 size: 14 residues. The V gene's germline CDR1 is SNHLY and CDR2 FYNNEI. This CDR3 reads CASSPGLVTDTQYF. CDR3 nucleotides: TGTGCCAGCAGCCCGGGACTGGTCACAGATACGCAGTATTTT.

The chain has TRBV14 and TRBJ1-2; D not certain. CDR3 length: 13 residues. Trimming removed 3 bases at V and 8 bases at J, with 13 bases between. The germline gives CDR1 SGHDN, CDR2 FVKESK. DNA of the CDR3: TGTGCCAGCAGCCATCAGAAAGAGGGCGGCTACACCTTC. Translating it yields CASSHQKEGGYTF.

The gene calls are TRBV14 and TRBJ2-1, with TRBD2 matching 9 bases. The germline V gene encodes CDR1 SGHDN and CDR2 FVKESK. This CDR3 region has 13 residues. V lost 1 base, J lost 10 bases, and 2 bases stayed unmatched. The CDR3: CASSQVLAGEQFF. CDR3 sequence (DNA): TGTGCCAGCAGCCAAGTTCTAGCGGGGGAGCAGTTCTTC.

The table lists this clone with a count of one. The chain joins TRBV4-1 to TRBJ2-1; 16 bases fit TRBD2. V lost 1 base and J lost 2; bases outside the gene matches: 11. Germline CDR1 MGHRA, CDR2 YSYEKL. This CDR3 has 21 residues. For the CDR3, the DNA is TGCGCCAGCAGCCAAGGCGCTCCGGGACTAGCGGGAGGGCCGGCCTACAATGAGCAGTTCTTC. Protein sequence: CASSQGAPGLAGGPAYNEQFF.

This clone was recorded a few times. This chain joins TRBV5-1 and TRBJ2-6; tentatively, D is TRBD1 (6 bases). CDR1 SGHRS and CDR2 YFSETQ come from the germline V gene. The CDR3 totals 17 residues. V was cut by 1 base and J by 0 bases, with 11 bases left in between. CDR3 region: CASSLNRAPSGANVLTF. For the CDR3, the DNA is TGCGCCAGCAGCTTGAACAGGGCCCCCTCTGGGGCCAACGTCCTGACTTTC.

The chain couples TRBV5-6 to TRBJ2-7; 8 bases align to TRBD1. In germline, CDR1 is SGHDT, CDR2 YYEEEE. The ends lost 7 bases at V and 6 bases at J; junction bases unmatched: 12. The CDR3 runs to 14 residues. CDR3 sequence (DNA): TGTGCCAGCGGGACAGGCCCATGGAACGGCGAGCAGTACTTC. Residues: CASGTGPWNGEQYF.

The rearrangement uses TRBV4-1 and TRBJ1-1; 9 positions agree with TRBD1. V lost 1 base to trimming and J lost 4 bases; unmatched junction nucleotides: 4. CDR1 and CDR2 from the germline V gene are MGHRA and YSYEKL. The CDR3 consists of 15 residues. CDR3 nucleotide sequence: TGCGCCAGCAGCCAAGGCGGACAGGGGAGCACTGAAGCTTTCTTT. Its protein is CASSQGGQGSTEAFF.

V is TRBV21-1 and J is TRBJ2-3; the table calls TRBD1, which could not be checked here. TRBV21-1 is a documented pseudogene. The CDR3 length is 15 residues. The CDR3 bases are TGTGCCAGCAGCAAAGACGACAGACCCACAGATACGCAGTATTTT. As protein: CASSKDDRPTDTQYF.

This sequence joins TRBV27 and TRBJ1-5, with 9 bases that match TRBD1. The CDR3 consists of 15 residues. J lost 4 bases, V lost 5 bases, and 6 bases had no gene match. CDR1 is MNHEY, CDR2 SMNVEV, per germline (reference sequence). The CDR3 DNA is TGTGCCAGCAGTCAGGGGGACAGGGCGAATCAGCCCCAGCATTTT. Protein product: CASSQGDRANQPQHF.

The rearrangement joins TRBV7-9 to TRBJ1-3; D is possibly TRBD1 (5 bases). The CDR3 spans 15 residues. V dropped 5 bases and J dropped 0 bases, with 11 bases sitting between them. From germline, CDR1 is SEHNR and CDR2 FQNEAQ (reference sequence). CDR3 in DNA: TGTGCCAGCAGCCCCCGGGGGAACTCTGGAAACACCATATATTTT. Translated, it gives CASSPRGNSGNTIYF.

This sequence joins TRBV10-3 and TRBJ1-4, with unresolved D. Germline CDR1 reads ENHRY; CDR2 reads SYGVKD. V was clipped by 0 bases and J by 9 bases, with 14 bases between them. This CDR3 has 15 amino acids. CDR3 nucleotide sequence: TGTGCCATCAGTGAGTCCTGGGAGAGAACGAAAAAACTGTTTTTT. It yields the protein CAISESWERTKKLFF.

The count of this clone is one. This chain links TRBV3-1 (or the pseudogene TRBV3-2) with TRBJ2-5; 7 nucleotides line up with TRBD2. The V gene's germline CDR1 is LGHDT and CDR2 YNNKEL (reference sequence). The V gene end was trimmed by 0 bases and the J gene end by 1 base; junction bases not matched to a gene: 2. CDR3 size: 15 residues. The CDR3 DNA follows: TGTGCCAGCAGCCAAGAGACTAGCCCCCAAGAGACCCAGTACTTC. Its translation: CASSQETSPQETQYF.